This T cell receptor (beta chain) was retrieved from a study of beta chain features in type 1 diabetes. This CDR3 comprises 14 residues. Germline V gene sequence: CDR1 SGHVS, CDR2 FQNEAQ. This clone was detected a few times. The junction shows a germline mismatch at one end, possibly a read error. The study reverse transcribed the entire isolated RNA, so it sequenced expressed TCRB transcripts. The repertoire was sequenced with immunoSEQ multiplex PCR; TCRdb's copy has only in-frame clones and lacks some. In the table there are hundreds of thousands of clones, about a sixth of which are singletons. The sequence was collected from a man aged 18-30 years in good health. The chain carries TRBV7-8 and TRBJ1-2; 11 positions agree with TRBD1. The sequencing sample was made of naive CD4+ T cells from blood. The DNA of the CDR3 is TGTGCCAGCGGCTTCCGGACAGGGGGCGATGGCTACACCTTC. It yields the protein CASGFRTGGDGYTF.